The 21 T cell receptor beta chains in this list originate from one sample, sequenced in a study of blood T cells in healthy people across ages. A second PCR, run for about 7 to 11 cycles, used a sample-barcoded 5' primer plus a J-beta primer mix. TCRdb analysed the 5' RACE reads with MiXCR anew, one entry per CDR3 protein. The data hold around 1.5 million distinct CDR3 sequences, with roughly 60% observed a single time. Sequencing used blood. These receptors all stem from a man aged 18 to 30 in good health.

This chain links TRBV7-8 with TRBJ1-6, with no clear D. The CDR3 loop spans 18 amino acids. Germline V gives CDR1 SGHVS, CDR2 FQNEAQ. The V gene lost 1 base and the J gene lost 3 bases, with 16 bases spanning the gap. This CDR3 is CASSLDRADTRYNSPLHF. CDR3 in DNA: TGTGCCAGCAGCTTAGATAGGGCGGATACCCGCTATAATTCACCCCTCCACTTT.

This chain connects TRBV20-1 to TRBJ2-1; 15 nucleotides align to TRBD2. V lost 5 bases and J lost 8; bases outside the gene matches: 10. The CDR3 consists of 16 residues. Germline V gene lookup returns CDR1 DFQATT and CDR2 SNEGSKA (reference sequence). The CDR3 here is CSALGLAGGLYDEQFF. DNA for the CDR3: TGCAGTGCTTTAGGACTAGCGGGAGGGCTTTACGATGAGCAGTTCTTC.

CDR3 nucleotides: TGTGCCAGCAGCTTAGGGTCGGGGTCGACCTACGAGCAGTACTTC. Protein sequence: CASSLGSGSTYEQYF. This chain links TRBV7-2 with TRBJ2-7; TRBD2 is a possible D gene (5 bases). Per the germline V gene, CDR1 is SGHTA and CDR2 is FQGNSA. This CDR3 contains 15 residues. V was clipped by 1 base and J by 2 bases, with 12 bases between them.

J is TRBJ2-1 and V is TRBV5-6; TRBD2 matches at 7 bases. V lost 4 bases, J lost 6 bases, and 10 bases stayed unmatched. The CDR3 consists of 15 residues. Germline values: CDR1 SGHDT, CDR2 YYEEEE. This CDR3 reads CASSAAGASSNEQFF. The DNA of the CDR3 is TGTGCCAGCAGCGCCGCGGGAGCCTCATCCAATGAGCAGTTCTTC.

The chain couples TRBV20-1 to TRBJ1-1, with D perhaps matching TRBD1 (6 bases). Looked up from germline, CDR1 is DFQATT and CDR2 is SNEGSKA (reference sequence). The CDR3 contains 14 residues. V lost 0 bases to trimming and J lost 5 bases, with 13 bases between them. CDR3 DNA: TGCAGTGCTAGAGACCAGGGAGGGGGGACTGAAGCTTTCTTT. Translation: CSARDQGGGTEAFF.

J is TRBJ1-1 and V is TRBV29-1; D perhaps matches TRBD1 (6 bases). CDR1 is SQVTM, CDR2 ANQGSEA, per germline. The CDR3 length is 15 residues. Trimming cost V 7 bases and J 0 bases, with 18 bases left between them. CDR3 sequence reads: CSAEVTGLMNTEAFF. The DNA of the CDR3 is TGCAGCGCTGAGGTGACAGGTCTAATGAACACTGAAGCTTTCTTT.

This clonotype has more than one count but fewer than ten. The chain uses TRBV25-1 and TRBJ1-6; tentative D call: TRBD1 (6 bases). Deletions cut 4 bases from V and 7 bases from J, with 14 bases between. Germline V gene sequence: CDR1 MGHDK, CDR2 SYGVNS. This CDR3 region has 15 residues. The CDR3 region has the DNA TGTGCCAGCAGTGGAACAGGGCAAACCAATTCACCCCTCCACTTT. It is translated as CASSGTGQTNSPLHF. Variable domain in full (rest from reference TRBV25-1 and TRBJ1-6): EADIYQTPRYLVIGTGKKITLECSQTMGHDKMYWYQQDPGMELHLIHYSYGVNSTEKGDLSSESTVSRIRTEHFPLTLESARPSHTSQYLCASSGTGQTNSPLHFGNGTRLTVT.

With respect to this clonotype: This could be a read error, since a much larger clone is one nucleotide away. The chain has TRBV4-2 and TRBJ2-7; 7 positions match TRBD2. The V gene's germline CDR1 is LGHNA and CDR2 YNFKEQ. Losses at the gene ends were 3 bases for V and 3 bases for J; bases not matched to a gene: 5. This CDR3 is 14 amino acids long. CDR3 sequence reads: CASSHDLADYEQYF. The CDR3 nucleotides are TGTGCCAGCAGCCATGATCTAGCGGACTACGAGCAGTACTTC.

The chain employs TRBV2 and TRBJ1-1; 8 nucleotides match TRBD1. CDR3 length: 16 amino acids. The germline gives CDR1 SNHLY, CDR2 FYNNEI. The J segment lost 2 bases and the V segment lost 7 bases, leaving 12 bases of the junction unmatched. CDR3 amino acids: CASIGGGQALNTEAFF. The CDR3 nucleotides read TGTGCCAGCATCGGAGGGGGACAGGCCCTTAACACTGAAGCTTTCTTT.

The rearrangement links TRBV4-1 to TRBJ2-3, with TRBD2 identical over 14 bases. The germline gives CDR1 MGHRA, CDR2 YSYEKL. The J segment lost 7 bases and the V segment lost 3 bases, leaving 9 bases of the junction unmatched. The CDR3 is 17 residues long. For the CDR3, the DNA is TGCGCCAGCAGCCACCTAGGGACTAGCGGGGGTCCAAATACGCAGTATTTT. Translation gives CASSHLGTSGGPNTQYF.

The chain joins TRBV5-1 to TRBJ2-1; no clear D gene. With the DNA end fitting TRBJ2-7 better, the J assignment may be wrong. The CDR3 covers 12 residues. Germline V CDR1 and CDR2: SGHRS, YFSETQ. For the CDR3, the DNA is TGCGCCAGCAGCGCCGGTGAGCTCGAGCAGTACTTC. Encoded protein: CASSAGELEQYF.

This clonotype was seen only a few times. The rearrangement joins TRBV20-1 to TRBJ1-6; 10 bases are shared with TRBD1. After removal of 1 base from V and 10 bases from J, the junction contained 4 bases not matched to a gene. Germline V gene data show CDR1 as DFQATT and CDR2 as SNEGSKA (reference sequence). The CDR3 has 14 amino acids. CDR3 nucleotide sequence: TGCAGTGCTAGAGGGACAGGGGGTTTCTCACCCCTCCACTTT. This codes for CSARGTGGFSPLHF.

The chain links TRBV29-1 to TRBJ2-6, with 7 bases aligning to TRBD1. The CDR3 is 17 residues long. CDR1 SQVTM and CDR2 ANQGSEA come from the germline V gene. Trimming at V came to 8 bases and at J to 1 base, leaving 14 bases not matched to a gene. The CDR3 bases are TGCAGCCCCCAGACAGGCAGGGGGTTGTCTGGGGCCAACGTCCTGACTTTC. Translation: CSPQTGRGLSGANVLTF.

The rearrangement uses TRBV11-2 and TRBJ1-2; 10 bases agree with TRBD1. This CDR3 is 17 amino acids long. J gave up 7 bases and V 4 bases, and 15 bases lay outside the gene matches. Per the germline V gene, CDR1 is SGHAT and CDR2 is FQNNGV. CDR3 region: CASSSLGVPGQGLGYTF. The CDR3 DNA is TGTGCCAGCAGCTCGCTTGGGGTCCCGGGACAGGGGCTTGGCTACACCTTC.

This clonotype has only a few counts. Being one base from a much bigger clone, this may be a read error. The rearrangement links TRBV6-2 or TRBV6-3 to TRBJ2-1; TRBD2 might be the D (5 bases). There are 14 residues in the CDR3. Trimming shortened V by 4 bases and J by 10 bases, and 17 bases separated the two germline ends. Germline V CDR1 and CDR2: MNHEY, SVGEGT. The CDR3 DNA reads TGTGCCAGCAGTTGGAGTCGGGGTGGCAAAGAGCAGTTCTTC. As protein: CASSWSRGGKEQFF.

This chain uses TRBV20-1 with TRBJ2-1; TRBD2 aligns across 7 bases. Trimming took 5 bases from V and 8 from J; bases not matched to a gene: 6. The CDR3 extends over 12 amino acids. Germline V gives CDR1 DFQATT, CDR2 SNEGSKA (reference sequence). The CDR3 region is CSAQRGSDEQFF. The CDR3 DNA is TGCAGTGCTCAGCGGGGAAGCGATGAGCAGTTCTTC.

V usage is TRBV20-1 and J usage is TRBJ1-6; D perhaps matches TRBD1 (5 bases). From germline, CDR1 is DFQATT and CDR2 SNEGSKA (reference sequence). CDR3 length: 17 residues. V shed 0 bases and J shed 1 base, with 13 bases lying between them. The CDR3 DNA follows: TGCAGTGCTAGAGATGTGGGGGATCGGTCCTATAATTCACCCCTCCACTTT. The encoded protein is CSARDVGDRSYNSPLHF.

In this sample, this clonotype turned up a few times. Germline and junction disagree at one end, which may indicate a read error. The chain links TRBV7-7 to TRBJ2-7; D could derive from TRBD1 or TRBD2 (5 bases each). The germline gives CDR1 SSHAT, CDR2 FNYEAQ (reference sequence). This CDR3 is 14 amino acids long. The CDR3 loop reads CASSLRLGPYEQYF. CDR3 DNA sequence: TGTGCTAGCAGCCTCCGACTGGGACCTTACGAGCAGTACTTC.

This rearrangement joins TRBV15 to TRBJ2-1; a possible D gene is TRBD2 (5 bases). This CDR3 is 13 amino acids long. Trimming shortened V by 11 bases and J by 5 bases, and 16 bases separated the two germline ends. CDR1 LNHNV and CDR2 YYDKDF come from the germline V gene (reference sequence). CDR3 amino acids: CASSDSYHNEQFF. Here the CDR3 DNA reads TGTGCCTCCTCGGACTCCTATCACAATGAGCAGTTCTTC.

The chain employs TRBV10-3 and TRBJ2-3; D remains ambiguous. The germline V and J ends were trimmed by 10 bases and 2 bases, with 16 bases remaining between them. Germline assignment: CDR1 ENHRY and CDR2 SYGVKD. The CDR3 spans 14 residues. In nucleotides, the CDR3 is TGTGCCACCGCCCTATCGGAGAACACAGATACGCAGTATTTT. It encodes CATALSENTDTQYF.

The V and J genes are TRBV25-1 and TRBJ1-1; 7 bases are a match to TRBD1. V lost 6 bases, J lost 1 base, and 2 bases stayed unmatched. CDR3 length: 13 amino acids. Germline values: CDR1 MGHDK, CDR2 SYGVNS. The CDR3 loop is CASRRTGNTEAFF. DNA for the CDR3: TGTGCCAGCAGGAGGACAGGGAACACTGAAGCTTTCTTT.